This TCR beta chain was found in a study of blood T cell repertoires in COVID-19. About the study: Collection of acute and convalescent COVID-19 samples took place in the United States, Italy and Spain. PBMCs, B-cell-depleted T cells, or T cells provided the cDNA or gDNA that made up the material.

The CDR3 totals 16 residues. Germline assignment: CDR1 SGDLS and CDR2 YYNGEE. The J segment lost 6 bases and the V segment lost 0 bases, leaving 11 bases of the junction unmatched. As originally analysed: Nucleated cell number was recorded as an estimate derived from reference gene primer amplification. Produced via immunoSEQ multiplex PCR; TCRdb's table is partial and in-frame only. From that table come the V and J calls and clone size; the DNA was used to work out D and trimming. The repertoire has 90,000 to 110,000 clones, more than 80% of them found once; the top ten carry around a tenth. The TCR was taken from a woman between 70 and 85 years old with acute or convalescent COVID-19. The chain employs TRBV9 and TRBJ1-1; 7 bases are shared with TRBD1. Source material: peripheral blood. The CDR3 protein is CASSVDPGGLDSEAFF. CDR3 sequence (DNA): TGTGCCAGCAGCGTAGATCCAGGGGGGCTGGATTCTGAAGCTTTCTTT.